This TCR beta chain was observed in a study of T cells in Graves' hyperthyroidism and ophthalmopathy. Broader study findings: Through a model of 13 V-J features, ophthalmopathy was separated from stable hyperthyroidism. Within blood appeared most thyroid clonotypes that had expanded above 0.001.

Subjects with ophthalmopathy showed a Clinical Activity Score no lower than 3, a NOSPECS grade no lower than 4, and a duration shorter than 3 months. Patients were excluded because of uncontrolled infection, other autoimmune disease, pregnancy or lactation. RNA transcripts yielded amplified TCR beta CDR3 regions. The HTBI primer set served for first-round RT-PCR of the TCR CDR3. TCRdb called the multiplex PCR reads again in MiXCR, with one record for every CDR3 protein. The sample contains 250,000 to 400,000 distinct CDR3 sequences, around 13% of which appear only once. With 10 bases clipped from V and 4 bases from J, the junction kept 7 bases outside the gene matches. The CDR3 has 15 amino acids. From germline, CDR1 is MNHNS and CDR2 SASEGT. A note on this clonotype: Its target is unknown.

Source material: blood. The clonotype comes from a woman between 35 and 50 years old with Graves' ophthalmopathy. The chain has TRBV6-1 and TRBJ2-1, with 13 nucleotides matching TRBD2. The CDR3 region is CATWTSGRQYNEQFF. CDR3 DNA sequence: TGTGCCACCTGGACTAGCGGGAGACAGTACAATGAGCAGTTCTTC.